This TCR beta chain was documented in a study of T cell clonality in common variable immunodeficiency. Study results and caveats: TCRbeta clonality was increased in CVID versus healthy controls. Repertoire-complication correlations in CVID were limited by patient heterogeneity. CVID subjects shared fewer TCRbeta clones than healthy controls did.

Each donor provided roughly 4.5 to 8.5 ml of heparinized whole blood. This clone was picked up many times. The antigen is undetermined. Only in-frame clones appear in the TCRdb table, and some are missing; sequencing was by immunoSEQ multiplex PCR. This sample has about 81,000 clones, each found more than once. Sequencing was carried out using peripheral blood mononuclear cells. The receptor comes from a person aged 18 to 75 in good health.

CDR3 bases read: TGTGCCTACCGGGACAACTCCTACGAG. Its protein product is CAYRDNSYE. The CDR3, in full, reads CAYRDNSYEQYF. V is TRBV30 and J is TRBJ2-7; D may be TRBD1 (6 bases). Sequencing ends 3 residues short of the CDR3 end; the germline J gene provides the rest. V was shortened by 7 bases and J by 0 bases, with 10 bases between the two germline ends. Germline V gene sequence: CDR1 GTSNPN, CDR2 SVGIG (reference sequence). The CDR3 totals 12 residues.